The next 18 T cell receptor beta chains were all read from a single sample in a study of T-cell reconstitution after alpha-beta-depleted transplantation in children. TCRbeta library preparation incorporated unique molecular identifiers. TCRdb fed the PCR reads into MiXCR, producing one record per CDR3 protein. Of fewer than 750,000 distinct CDR3 sequences in the sample, 27% were seen once. Sequenced material: PBMCs, taken before TCRalphabeta/CD19-depleted stem cell transplant. The source is a boy younger than two with Wiskott-Aldrich syndrome, due to receive a stem cell transplant.

There are a few counts of this clonotype. This sequence joins TRBV9 and TRBJ2-5; no firm D call. Germline V lookup: CDR1 SGDLS, CDR2 YYNGEE. V gave up 0 bases and J gave up 3 bases, with 9 bases separating them. The CDR3 loop spans 14 amino acids. CDR3 protein: CASSVGPGKETQYF. DNA of the CDR3: TGTGCCAGCAGCGTAGGACCTGGGAAAGAGACCCAGTACTTC.

The CDR3 spells CASSPNRGTNTEAFF. The CDR3 coding sequence is TGCGCCAGCAGCCCTAACCGGGGTACGAACACTGAAGCTTTCTTT. The chain joins TRBV5-1 to TRBJ1-1; D gene uncertain. CDR1 is SGHRS and CDR2 is YFSETQ in the germline V gene. The V end was cut by 4 bases, the J end by 1 base, with 14 bases between. There are 15 residues in the CDR3.

The chain joins TRBV7-2 to TRBJ2-7, with D perhaps matching TRBD1 (6 bases). The V gene's germline CDR1 is SGHTA and CDR2 FQGNSA. The CDR3 extends over 14 amino acids. Trimming removed 3 bases at V and 7 bases at J, with 16 bases between. The CDR3 coding sequence is TGTGCCAGCAGCTTTGGGGGCAGAAGGTGGGAGCAGTACTTC. Translated, it gives CASSFGGRRWEQYF.

The chain couples TRBV27 to TRBJ2-3, with TRBD2 matching 11 bases. The CDR3 length is 14 residues. CDR1 is MNHEY and CDR2 is SMNVEV in the germline V gene (reference sequence). Trimming took 8 bases from V and 2 from J; bases not matched to a gene: 3. The CDR3 sequence: CASVAGGSTDTQYF. The CDR3 DNA reads as TGTGCCAGCGTAGCGGGAGGGTCCACAGATACGCAGTATTTT.

This clonotype came up a few times. The chain has TRBV20-1 and TRBJ1-3, with D unresolved. Trimming shortened V by 0 bases and J by 0 bases, and 6 bases separated the two germline ends. The germline V gene encodes CDR1 DFQATT and CDR2 SNEGSKA (reference sequence). The CDR3 sequence is 14 residues long. Here the CDR3 DNA reads TGCAGTGCTAGAGATGCGGGCTCTGGAAACACCATATATTTT. The encoded protein is CSARDAGSGNTIYF.

This clonotype was counted between two and nine times. The chain uses TRBV10-3 and TRBJ1-1; 7 bases match TRBD1. The CDR3 length is 14 residues. V was pared by 3 bases and J by 7 bases, with 8 bases of the junction left unmatched. Looked up from germline, CDR1 is ENHRY and CDR2 is SYGVKD. The CDR3 region is CAISDPDRLGEAFF. The CDR3 DNA reads as TGTGCCATCAGTGATCCGGACAGGTTGGGTGAAGCTTTCTTT.

A few counts support this clonotype. The chain couples TRBV20-1 to TRBJ1-5; possible D gene TRBD1, 6 bases. Deletions cut 5 bases from V and 0 bases from J, with 17 bases between. Germline-derived CDR1 and CDR2 are DFQATT and SNEGSKA (reference sequence). The CDR3 has 16 residues. The chain's CDR3 is CSASGTSIYSNQPQHF. CDR3 in DNA: TGCAGTGCTTCCGGGACAAGCATTTATAGCAATCAGCCCCAGCATTTT.

The CDR3, as DNA: TGTGCCAGCAGCAAAAGCGGGAGGGCCGTTGAGCAGTACTTC. It encodes CASSKSGRAVEQYF. This chain connects TRBV28 to TRBJ2-7; TRBD2 aligns across 10 bases. V lost 6 bases to trimming and J lost 7 bases; unmatched junction nucleotides: 9. The CDR3 runs 14 residues. CDR1 MDHEN and CDR2 SYDVKM come from the germline V gene. The full variable domain, with the rest looked up from reference TRBV28 and TRBJ2-7, is DVKVTQSSRYLVKRTGEKVFLECVQDMDHENMFWYRQDPGLGLRLIYFSYDVKMKEKGDIPEGYSVSREKKERFSLILESASTNQTSMYLCASSKSGRAVEQYFGPGTRLTVT.

In this sample, this clonotype turned up a few times. This chain connects TRBV12-3 or TRBV12-4 to TRBJ2-1, with a tentative D call TRBD2 (6 bases). CDR3 length: 16 amino acids. Between the trimmed V and J ends, which lost 7 bases and 1 base, there was a span of 17 bases. In nucleotides, the CDR3 is TGTGCCAGCATCCCTTGGGGTAGCGGTTCCTACAATGAGCAGTTCTTC. Its translation: CASIPWGSGSYNEQFF.

V gene TRBV5-1 combines with J gene TRBJ2-5; no definite D call. CDR3 size: 13 residues. V lost 6 bases to trimming and J lost 0 bases, with 9 bases between them. CDR1 SGHRS and CDR2 YFSETQ come from the germline V gene. CDR3: CASNRPDQETQYF. The CDR3 nucleotides are TGCGCCAGCAATCGCCCAGACCAAGAGACCCAGTACTTC.

A few counts support this clonotype. This chain joins TRBV12-3 or TRBV12-4 and TRBJ2-5; either TRBD1 or TRBD2 may supply D (5 bases each). This CDR3 is 12 amino acids long. Trimming left V 3 bases short and J 6 bases short, with 8 bases between. The CDR3 protein is CASSLGVKTQYF. In DNA, the CDR3 is TGTGCCAGCAGTTTGGGGGTGAAGACCCAGTACTTC.

This clonotype was counted a few times. The CDR3 region is CSAISGTSRFF. The DNA of the CDR3 is TGCAGTGCTATATCGGGGACTAGTCGGTTCTTC. V gene TRBV20-1 combines with J gene TRBJ2-1, with TRBD2 matching over 8 bases. Germline-derived CDR1 and CDR2 are DFQATT and SNEGSKA (reference sequence). V was clipped by 4 bases and J by 15 bases; unmatched bases: 8. The CDR3 length is 11 residues.

This clonotype was seen a few times. V and J are TRBV5-4 and TRBJ2-1; 9 bases are a match to TRBD2. The V and J ends lost 3 bases and 2 bases, in that order; junction bases with no gene match: 15. The length of the CDR3 is 19 residues. Germline V CDR1 and CDR2: SGHNT, YYREEE (reference sequence). The CDR3, as DNA: TGTGCCAGCAGCTCCGGGACAGTTGGGGCGGGAGGGCCCTACAATGAGCAGTTCTTC. Protein: CASSSGTVGAGGPYNEQFF.

The chain uses TRBV5-1 and TRBJ2-1; 8 bases fit TRBD2. Germline lookup yields CDR1 SGHRS and CDR2 YFSETQ. V lost 4 bases and J lost 0; bases outside the gene matches: 9. This CDR3 is 17 amino acids long. As DNA, the CDR3 is TGCGCCAGCAGCGCTATAGCGGGGACGAGCTCCTACAATGAGCAGTTCTTC. The encoded protein is CASSAIAGTSSYNEQFF.

The rearrangement uses TRBV12-3 or TRBV12-4 and TRBJ2-1; 7 positions agree with TRBD1. This CDR3 contains 16 residues. The trim removed 7 bases at V and 0 bases at J, leaving 9 bases unmatched. The CDR3 DNA is TGTGCCAGCACCTATACGACAGGGAGCTCCTACAATGAGCAGTTCTTC. This sequence encodes CASTYTTGSSYNEQFF.

This clonotype showed up just a few times. The genes are TRBV7-8 and TRBJ2-1; 10 nucleotides match TRBD2. This CDR3 spans 16 amino acids. The J segment lost 8 bases and the V segment lost 0 bases, leaving 7 bases of the junction unmatched. Germline lookup yields CDR1 SGHVS and CDR2 FQNEAQ. CDR3 coding DNA: TGTGCCAGCAGCTTAGCCAGGCTAGCGGGAGTAGATGAGCAGTTCTTC. Encoded protein: CASSLARLAGVDEQFF.

The chain employs TRBV21-1 and TRBJ2-2; the table's D gene call, TRBD1, was not cross checked with the DNA. TRBV21-1 is recorded as a pseudogene. The CDR3 is 15 residues long. The CDR3 DNA is TGTGCCAGCACCAGGACAGGGGGAAATACCGGGGAGCTGTTTTTT. Protein: CASTRTGGNTGELFF.

In its sample, this clonotype was seen a few times. V usage is TRBV4-1 and J usage is TRBJ2-1, with 12 positions matching TRBD2. Germline assignment: CDR1 MGHRA and CDR2 YSYEKL. Trimming removed 5 bases from V and 3 bases from J; junction bases left unmatched: 5. The CDR3 has 16 residues. CDR3 residues: CASSSSGRAFYNEQFF. CDR3 bases: TGCGCCAGCAGCTCTAGCGGGAGGGCCTTCTACAATGAGCAGTTCTTC.